The clone carrying this T cell receptor beta chain was picked up a small number of times. TCRdb's table, derived via immunoSEQ multiplex PCR, lists solely in-frame clones and lacks some. This table has some 200,000 clones, about 83% appearing once. The source of the sample is a study of blood T cell repertoires in COVID-19. Germline CDR1 SQVTM, CDR2 ANQGSEA. The germline V and J ends were trimmed by 4 bases and 0 bases, with 13 bases remaining between them. This CDR3 contains 15 residues. The sequencing input was peripheral blood. The TCR was taken from a woman under 40 with COVID-19, enrolled during active disease. The rearrangement uses TRBV29-1 and TRBJ2-1; maybe TRBD1 (6 bases). CDR3 DNA: TGCAGCGTTGCTACAGGGTCCAACTCCTACAATGAGCAGTTCTTC. The encoded protein is CSVATGSNSYNEQFF.